A single sample is the source of the 11 T cell receptor beta chains below, sequenced in a study of cytotoxic CD8 clonotypes in ibrutinib-treated CLL. Produced via immunoSEQ multiplex PCR; TCRdb's table is partial and in-frame only. The sample has some 10,000 clones; around three quarters are singletons. Source: PBMCs, taken at disease progression, from a patient treated with ibrutinib. The origin of the receptors is a human donor with chronic lymphocytic leukemia.

This chain links TRBV5-1 with TRBJ1-3; the D is unclear. Between the trimmed V and J ends, which lost 2 bases and 1 base, there was a span of 7 bases. CDR1 is SGHRS and CDR2 is YFSETQ in the germline V gene. This CDR3 is built from 14 residues. The CDR3 reads CASSFTGSGNTIYF. In DNA, the CDR3 is TGCGCCAGCAGCTTCACGGGTTCTGGAAACACCATATATTTT.

This rearrangement joins TRBV7-6 to TRBJ2-3; tentatively, D is TRBD2 (10 bases). Germline V lookup: CDR1 SGHVS, CDR2 FNYEAQ. This CDR3 contains 21 residues. V was clipped by 4 bases and J by 1 base, with 30 bases between them. CDR3: CASSSAGTGPLGLAGTDTQYF. The CDR3 coding sequence is TGTGCCAGCAGCTCAGCCGGGACAGGGCCTTTAGGACTAGCGGGCACAGATACGCAGTATTTT. The variable domain in full, completed from reference TRBV7-6 and TRBJ2-3, reads GAGVSQSPRYKVTKRGQDVALRCDPISGHVSLYWYRQALGQGPEFLTYFNYEAQQDKSGLPNDRFSAERPEGSISTLTIQRTEQRDSAMYRCASSSAGTGPLGLAGTDTQYFGPGTRLTVL.

This clone was observed a few times. The genes are TRBV6-6 and TRBJ1-6; D unresolved. V lost 2 bases, J lost 10 bases, and 9 bases lay in between. CDR1 is MNHNY, CDR2 SVGAGI, per germline (reference sequence). The CDR3 contains 13 residues. The chain's CDR3 is CASSYEGRSPLHF. CDR3 nucleotide sequence: TGTGCCAGCAGTTACGAAGGGAGATCACCCCTCCACTTT.

The chain has TRBV7-2 and TRBJ1-2; D gene unclear. V was pared by 6 bases and J by 4 bases, with 18 bases between. Germline V gene lookup returns CDR1 SGHTA and CDR2 FQGNSA. There are 15 residues in the CDR3. CDR3 region: CASSTALELFYGYTF. CDR3 bases: TGTGCCAGCAGTACCGCACTCGAGCTATTCTATGGCTACACCTTC.

V and J are TRBV6-1 and TRBJ2-7; D is unclear. V lost 3 bases, J lost 7 bases, and 13 bases lay in between. The CDR3 is 13 residues long. The germline V gene encodes CDR1 MNHNS and CDR2 SASEGT. The CDR3 spells CASSESLRQEQYF. The CDR3 DNA reads TGTGCCAGCAGTGAGAGTCTCCGGCAGGAGCAGTACTTC.

V usage is TRBV6-1 and J usage is TRBJ2-1; D is unresolved. Trimming removed 2 bases from V and 4 bases from J, with 9 bases in between. This CDR3 has 14 residues. Germline V gene data show CDR1 as MNHNS and CDR2 as SASEGT. The CDR3 here is CASSEFQRYNEQFF. For the CDR3, the DNA is TGTGCCAGCAGTGAATTTCAGAGATACAATGAGCAGTTCTTC.

The rearrangement links TRBV30 to TRBJ2-7, with D tentatively TRBD1 (6 bases). The CDR3 spans 13 residues. Trimming pared 3 bases from V and 5 bases from J, leaving 14 bases between. Germline CDR1 GTSNPN, CDR2 SVGIG (reference sequence). As DNA, the CDR3 is TGTGCCTGGAGGCTTCTTGGGGGCCACGAGCAGTACTTC. Protein: CAWRLLGGHEQYF.

V is TRBV5-6 and J is TRBJ2-5; 8 bases fit TRBD2. Germline values: CDR1 SGHDT, CDR2 YYEEEE. This CDR3 is built from 13 residues. V shed 1 base and J 5 bases; nucleotides not matched to a gene: 1. The CDR3 nucleotides are TGTGCCAGCAGCTTGCCTAGCGGGGAGACCCAGTACTTC. Translating it yields CASSLPSGETQYF. The full variable domain, rest sourced from reference TRBV5-6 and TRBJ2-5, is DAGVTQSPTHLIKTRGQQVTLRCSPKSGHDTVSWYQQALGQGPQFIFQYYEEEERQRGNFPDRFSGHQFPNYSSELNVNALLLGDSALYLCASSLPSGETQYFGPGTRLLVL.

This clone has more than one count but fewer than ten. The genes are TRBV30 and TRBJ1-3; D not resolved. Per the germline V gene, CDR1 is GTSNPN and CDR2 is SVGIG (reference sequence). The CDR3 contains 11 residues. The germline V and J ends were trimmed by 1 base and 7 bases, with 5 bases remaining between them. This CDR3 reads CAWSELNTIYF. The CDR3 DNA reads as TGTGCCTGGAGTGAACTGAACACCATATATTTT.

The genes are TRBV7-2 and TRBJ2-2; D possibly corresponds to TRBD2 (5 bases). Germline CDR1 SGHTA, CDR2 FQGNSA. Trimming pared 0 bases from V and 5 bases from J, leaving 7 bases between. The CDR3 length is 14 residues. The CDR3 protein is CASSLAPGTGELFF. The CDR3 bases are TGTGCCAGCAGCTTAGCGCCGGGGACCGGGGAGCTGTTTTTT.

V and J are TRBV30 and TRBJ1-1; no clear D. Germline-derived CDR1 and CDR2 are GTSNPN and SVGIG (reference sequence). V was trimmed by 5 bases and J by 0 bases, leaving 4 bases between them. This CDR3 is built from 11 residues. The CDR3 here is CAWGMNTEAFF. For the CDR3, the DNA is TGTGCCTGGGGCATGAACACTGAAGCTTTCTTT.